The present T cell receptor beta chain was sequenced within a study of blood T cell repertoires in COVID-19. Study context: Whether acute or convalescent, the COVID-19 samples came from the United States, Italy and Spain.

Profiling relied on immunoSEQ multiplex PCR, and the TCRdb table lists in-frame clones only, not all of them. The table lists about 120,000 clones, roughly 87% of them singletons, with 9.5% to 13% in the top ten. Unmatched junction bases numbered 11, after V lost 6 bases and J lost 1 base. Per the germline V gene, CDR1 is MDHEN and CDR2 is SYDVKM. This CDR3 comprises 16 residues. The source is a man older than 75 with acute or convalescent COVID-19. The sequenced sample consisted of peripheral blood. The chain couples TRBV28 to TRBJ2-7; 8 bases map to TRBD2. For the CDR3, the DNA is TGTGCCAGCAGCAGGACCCGGACTAGCCGGTCCTACGAGCAGTACTTC. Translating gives CASSRTRTSRSYEQYF.